This T cell receptor (beta chain) emerged from a study of PD-1 blockade in classical Hodgkin lymphoma. Assay used: immunoSEQ multiplex PCR; TCRdb lists only in-frame clones, some missing. This sample carries under 70,000 clones, around 75% of them seen once, and the ten largest clones take approximately 9.1%. All trial patients relapsed after autologous stem cell transplantation. Patients had relapsed/refractory classical Hodgkin lymphoma with complete response, partial response or progressive disease as best response. The sample was peripheral blood mononuclear cells (PBMCs), taken before the second cycle of nivolumab. This TCR derives from a human donor with classical Hodgkin lymphoma.

DNA for the CDR3: TGTGCCAGCAGCTTGGAAATCGGTGGGGGCTATGGCTACACCTTC. Its translation is CASSLEIGGGYGYTF. The V and J genes are TRBV5-6 and TRBJ1-2; D possibly corresponds to TRBD1 (5 bases). The CDR3 has 15 residues. The V end lost 0 bases, the J end lost 4 bases, and 13 bases lay between the germline ends. Germline loops: CDR1 SGHDT, CDR2 YYEEEE.